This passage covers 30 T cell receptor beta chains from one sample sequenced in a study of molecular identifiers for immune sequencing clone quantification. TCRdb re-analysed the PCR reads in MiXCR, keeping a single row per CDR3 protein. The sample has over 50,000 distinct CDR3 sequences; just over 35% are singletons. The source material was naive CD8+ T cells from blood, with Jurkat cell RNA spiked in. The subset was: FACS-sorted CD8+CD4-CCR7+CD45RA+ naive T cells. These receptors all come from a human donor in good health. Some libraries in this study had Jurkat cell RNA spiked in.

The CDR3, as DNA: TGTGCCAGCAGCCCCCGGTGGGGAAAGGGGGCCGGGGAGCTGTTTTTT. Translating gives CASSPRWGKGAGELFF. The chain uses TRBV14 and TRBJ2-2; D might be TRBD1 (6 bases). With 4 bases removed from V and 6 bases from J, the gap between germline ends came to 18 bases. The germline V gene encodes CDR1 SGHDN and CDR2 FVKESK. CDR3 length equals 16 residues.

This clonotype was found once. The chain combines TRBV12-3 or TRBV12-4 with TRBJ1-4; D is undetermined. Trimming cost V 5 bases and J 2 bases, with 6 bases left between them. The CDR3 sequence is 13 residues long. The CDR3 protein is CASSIRTNEKLFF. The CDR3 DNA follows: TGTGCCAGCAGTATAAGGACTAATGAAAAACTGTTTTTT.

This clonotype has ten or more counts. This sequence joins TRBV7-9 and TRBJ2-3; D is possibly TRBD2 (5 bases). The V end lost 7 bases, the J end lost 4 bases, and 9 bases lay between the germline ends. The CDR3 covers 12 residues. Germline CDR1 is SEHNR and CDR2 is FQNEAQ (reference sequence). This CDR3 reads CASTPGSDTQYF. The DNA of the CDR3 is TGTGCCAGCACCCCGGGGTCAGATACGCAGTATTTT.

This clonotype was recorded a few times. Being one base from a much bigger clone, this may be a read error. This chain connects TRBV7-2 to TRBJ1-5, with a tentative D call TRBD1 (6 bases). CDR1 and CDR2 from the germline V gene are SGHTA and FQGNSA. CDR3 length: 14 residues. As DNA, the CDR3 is TGTGCCAGCAGCCCTAGGGGGATTCGTCAGCCCCAGCAATTT. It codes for CASSPRGIRQPQQF.

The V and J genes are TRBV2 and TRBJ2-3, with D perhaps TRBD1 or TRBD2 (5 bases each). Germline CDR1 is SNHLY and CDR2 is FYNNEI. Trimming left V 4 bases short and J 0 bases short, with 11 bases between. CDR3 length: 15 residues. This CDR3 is CASSVPGPSTDTQYF. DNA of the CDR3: TGTGCCAGCAGTGTACCGGGGCCTAGCACAGATACGCAGTATTTT.

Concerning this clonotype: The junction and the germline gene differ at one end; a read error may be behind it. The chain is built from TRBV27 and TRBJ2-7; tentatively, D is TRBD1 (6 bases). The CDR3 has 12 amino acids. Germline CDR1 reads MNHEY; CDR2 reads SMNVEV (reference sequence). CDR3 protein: CVSSSTGTEQYF. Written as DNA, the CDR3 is TGTGTCAGCAGTTCAACAGGGACCGAGCAGTACTTC.

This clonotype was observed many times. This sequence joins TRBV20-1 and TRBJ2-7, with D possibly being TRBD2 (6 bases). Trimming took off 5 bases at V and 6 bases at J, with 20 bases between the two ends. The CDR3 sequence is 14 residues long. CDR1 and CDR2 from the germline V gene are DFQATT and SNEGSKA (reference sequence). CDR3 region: CSAEQEGYQGEQYF. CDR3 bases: TGCAGTGCTGAACAGGAGGGATATCAGGGCGAGCAGTACTTC.

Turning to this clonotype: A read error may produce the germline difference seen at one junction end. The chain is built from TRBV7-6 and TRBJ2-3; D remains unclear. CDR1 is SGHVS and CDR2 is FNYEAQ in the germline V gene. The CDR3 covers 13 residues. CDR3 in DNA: TGTGCCAGCAGCCTGACCAACACAAATACGCAGTATTTT. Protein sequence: CASSLTNTNTQYF.

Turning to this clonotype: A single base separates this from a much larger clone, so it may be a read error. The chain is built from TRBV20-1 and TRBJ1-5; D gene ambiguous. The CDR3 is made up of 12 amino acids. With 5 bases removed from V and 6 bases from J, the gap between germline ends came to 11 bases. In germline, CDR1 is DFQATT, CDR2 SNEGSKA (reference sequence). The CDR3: CSACRGTQPQHF. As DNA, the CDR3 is TGCAGTGCTTGCCGAGGAACTCAGCCCCAGCATTTT.

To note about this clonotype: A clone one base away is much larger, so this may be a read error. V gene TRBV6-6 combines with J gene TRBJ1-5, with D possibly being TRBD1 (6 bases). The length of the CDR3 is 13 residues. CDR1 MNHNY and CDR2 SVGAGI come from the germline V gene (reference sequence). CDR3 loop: CAARGDSNQPLHF. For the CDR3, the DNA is TGTGCCGCTAGGGGGGATAGCAATCAGCCCCTGCATTTT.

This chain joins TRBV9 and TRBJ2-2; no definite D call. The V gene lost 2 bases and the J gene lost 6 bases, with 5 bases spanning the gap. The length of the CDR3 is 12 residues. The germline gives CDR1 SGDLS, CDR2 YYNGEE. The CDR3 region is CASSVLSGELFF. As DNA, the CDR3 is TGTGCCAGCAGCGTTCTTTCCGGGGAGCTGTTTTTT.

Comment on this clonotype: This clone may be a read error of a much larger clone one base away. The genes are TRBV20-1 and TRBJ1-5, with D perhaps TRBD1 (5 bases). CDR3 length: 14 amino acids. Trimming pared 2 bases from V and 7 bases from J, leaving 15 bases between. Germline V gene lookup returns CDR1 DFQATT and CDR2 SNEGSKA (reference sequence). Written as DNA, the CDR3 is TGCAGTGCTAGAAAACGCGGGGACCCCCAGCCCCAGCATTTT. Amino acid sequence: CSARKRGDPQPQHF.

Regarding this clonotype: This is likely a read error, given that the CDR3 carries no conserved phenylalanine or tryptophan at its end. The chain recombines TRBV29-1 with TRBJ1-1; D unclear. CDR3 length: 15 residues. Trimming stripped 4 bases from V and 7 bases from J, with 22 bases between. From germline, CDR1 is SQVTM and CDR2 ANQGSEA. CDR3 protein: CSVVVSDSPTHEAFI. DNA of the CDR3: TGCAGCGTTGTGGTCTCCGACTCACCCACCCATGAAGCTTTCATT.

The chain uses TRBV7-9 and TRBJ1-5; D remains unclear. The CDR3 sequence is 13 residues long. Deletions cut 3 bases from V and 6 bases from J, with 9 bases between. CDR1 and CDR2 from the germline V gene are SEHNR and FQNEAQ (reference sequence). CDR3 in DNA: TGTGCCAGCAGCTTCGGCCAGACTCAGCCCCAGCATTTT. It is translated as CASSFGQTQPQHF.

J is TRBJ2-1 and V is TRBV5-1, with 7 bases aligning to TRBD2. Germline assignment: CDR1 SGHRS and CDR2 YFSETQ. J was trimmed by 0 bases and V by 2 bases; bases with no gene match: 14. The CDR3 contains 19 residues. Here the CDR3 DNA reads TGCGCCAGCAGCTTATTCCTAGCGGATTTAAAAAGCTCCTACAATGAGCAGTTCTTC. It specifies CASSLFLADLKSSYNEQFF.

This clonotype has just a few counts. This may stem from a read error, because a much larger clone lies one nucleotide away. The CDR3 here is CASSEPPGTATDTQNF. The DNA of the CDR3 is TGTGCCAGCAGTGAACCCCCCGGGACAGCCACAGATACGCAGAATTTT. The chain is built from TRBV2 and TRBJ2-3; 7 bases line up with TRBD1. CDR3 length: 16 amino acids. Germline CDR1 reads SNHLY; CDR2 reads FYNNEI. Based on the CDR3 plus reference TRBV2 and TRBJ2-3, the full variable domain is EPEVTQTPSHQVTQMGQEVILRCVPISNHLYFYWYRQILGQKVEFLVSFYNNEISEKSEIFDDQFSVERPDGSNFTLKIRSTKLEDSAMYFCASSEPPGTATDTQNFGPGTRLTVL.

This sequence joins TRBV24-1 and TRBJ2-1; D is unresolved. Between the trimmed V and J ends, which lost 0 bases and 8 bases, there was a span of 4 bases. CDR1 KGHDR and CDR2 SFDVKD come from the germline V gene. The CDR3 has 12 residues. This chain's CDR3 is CATSDLEDEQFF. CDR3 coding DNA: TGTGCCACCAGTGATTTGGAGGATGAGCAGTTCTTC.

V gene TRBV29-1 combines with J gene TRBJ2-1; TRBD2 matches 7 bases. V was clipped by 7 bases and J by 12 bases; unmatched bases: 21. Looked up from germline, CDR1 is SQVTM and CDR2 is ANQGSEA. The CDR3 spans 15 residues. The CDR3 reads CSGNVWTSDEIGQFF. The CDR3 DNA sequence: TGCAGCGGCAACGTGTGGACTAGTGATGAAATCGGGCAGTTCTTC.

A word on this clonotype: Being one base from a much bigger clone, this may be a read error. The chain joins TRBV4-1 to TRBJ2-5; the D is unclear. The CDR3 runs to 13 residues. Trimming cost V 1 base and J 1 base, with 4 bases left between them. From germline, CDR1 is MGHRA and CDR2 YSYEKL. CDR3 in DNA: TGCGCCAGCAGCCAAGGCTTCCAAGAGACCCAGTACTTC. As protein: CASSQGFQETQYF.

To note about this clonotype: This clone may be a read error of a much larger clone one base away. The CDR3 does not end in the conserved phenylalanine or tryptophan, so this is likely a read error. As DNA, the CDR3 is TGCAGTGCTTGGGACCTATTAGAAGGAGACGAGCAGTACTCC. It encodes CSAWDLLEGDEQYS. This sequence joins TRBV20-1 and TRBJ2-7; either TRBD1 or TRBD2 may fit D (5 bases each). The V end lost 5 bases, the J end lost 5 bases, and 19 bases lay between the germline ends. Per germline, CDR1 DFQATT and CDR2 SNEGSKA (reference sequence). The CDR3 runs 14 residues.

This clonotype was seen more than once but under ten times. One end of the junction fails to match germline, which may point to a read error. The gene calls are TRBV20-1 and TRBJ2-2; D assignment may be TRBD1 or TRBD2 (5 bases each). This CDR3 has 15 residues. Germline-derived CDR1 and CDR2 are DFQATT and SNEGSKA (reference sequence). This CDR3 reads CSAQQEWDDTGELYF. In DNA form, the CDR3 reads TGCAGTGCTCAACAGGAGTGGGATGACACCGGGGAGCTGTATTTT.

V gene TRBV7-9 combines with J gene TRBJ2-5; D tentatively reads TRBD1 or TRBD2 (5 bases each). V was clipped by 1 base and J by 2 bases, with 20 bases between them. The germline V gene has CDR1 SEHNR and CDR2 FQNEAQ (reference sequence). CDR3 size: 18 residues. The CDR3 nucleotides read TGTGCCAGCAGCTTAGGCGGCTTGCGAGGGGATTTTCAAGAGACCCAGTACTTC. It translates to CASSLGGLRGDFQETQYF.

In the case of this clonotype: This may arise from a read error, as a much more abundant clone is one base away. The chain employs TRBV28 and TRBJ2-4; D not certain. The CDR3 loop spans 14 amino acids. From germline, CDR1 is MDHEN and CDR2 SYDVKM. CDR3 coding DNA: TGTGCCAGCAGTTTTACGGTAGCCAGAAACATTCAGTACTTC. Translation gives CASSFTVARNIQYF.

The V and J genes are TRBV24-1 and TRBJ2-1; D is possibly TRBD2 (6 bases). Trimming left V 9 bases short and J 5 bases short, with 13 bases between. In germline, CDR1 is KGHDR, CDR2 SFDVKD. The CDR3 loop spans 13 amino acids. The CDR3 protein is CATGEASDNEQFF. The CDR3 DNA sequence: TGTGCCACCGGGGAGGCTAGTGACAATGAGCAGTTCTTC.

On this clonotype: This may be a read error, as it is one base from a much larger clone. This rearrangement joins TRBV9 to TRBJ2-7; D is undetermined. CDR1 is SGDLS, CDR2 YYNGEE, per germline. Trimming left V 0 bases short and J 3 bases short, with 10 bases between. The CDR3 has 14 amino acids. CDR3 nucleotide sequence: TGTGCCAGCAGCGTAGATAGTCCCAGCTACGAGCAGTACTTC. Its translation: CASSVDSPSYEQYF.

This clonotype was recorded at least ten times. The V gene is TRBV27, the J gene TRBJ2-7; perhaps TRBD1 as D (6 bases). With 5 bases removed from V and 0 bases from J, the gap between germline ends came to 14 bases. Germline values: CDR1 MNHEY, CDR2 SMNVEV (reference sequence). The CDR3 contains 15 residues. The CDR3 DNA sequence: TGTGCCAGCAGTCGCGACAGGAGGAGCTCCTACGAGCAGTACTTC. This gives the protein CASSRDRRSSYEQYF.

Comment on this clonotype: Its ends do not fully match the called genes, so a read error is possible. The CDR3 DNA reads as TGTGCCAGTAAGGGGAGCTCCTATAGTTCACCCCTCCACTTT. This sequence encodes CASKGSSYSSPLHF. The V gene is TRBV28, the J gene TRBJ1-6, with D tentatively TRBD1 (5 bases). The germline CDR1 and CDR2 sequences are MDHEN and SYDVKM. The CDR3 spans 14 residues.

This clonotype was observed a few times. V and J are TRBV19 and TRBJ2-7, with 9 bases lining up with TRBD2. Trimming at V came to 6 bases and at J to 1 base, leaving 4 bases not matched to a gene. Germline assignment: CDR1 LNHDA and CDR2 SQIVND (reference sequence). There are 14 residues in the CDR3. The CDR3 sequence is CASSFSGGSYEQYF. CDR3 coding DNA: TGTGCCAGTAGCTTTAGCGGGGGTTCCTACGAGCAGTACTTC.

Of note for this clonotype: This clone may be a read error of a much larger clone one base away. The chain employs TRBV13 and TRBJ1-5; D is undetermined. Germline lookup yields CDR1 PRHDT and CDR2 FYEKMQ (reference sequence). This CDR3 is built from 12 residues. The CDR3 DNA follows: TGTGCCAGCGGCTTAGGTCGGCAGCCCCAGCATTTT. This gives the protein CASGLGRQPQHF.

CDR3 bases: TGTGCCAGCAGTCATCAAGGACAGTTCTTCTCCGGGGAGCTGTTTTTT. This codes for CASSHQGQFFSGELFF. The chain links TRBV6-6 to TRBJ2-2, with D tentatively TRBD1 (6 bases). Germline V gives CDR1 MNHNY, CDR2 SVGAGI (reference sequence). Trimming removed 5 bases at V and 6 bases at J, with 19 bases between. CDR3 length: 16 residues.